The T cell receptor (beta chain) described here comes from a study of chemoradiotherapy in HPV16-positive cancers. Clones were read by immunoSEQ multiplex PCR, and TCRdb kept only the in-frame ones, dropping some. The profile shows some 29,000 clones, more than 85% of them singletons. With V trimmed by 4 bases and J by 6 bases, 4 bases remained unmatched. The germline V gene has CDR1 SGHRS and CDR2 YFSETQ. CDR3 length: 14 residues. J is TRBJ2-2 and V is TRBV5-1; TRBD1 matches 9 bases. The origin of this receptor is a human donor with HPV-associated anogenital cancer. The sample in question was blood, obtained from a patient who underwent chemoradiotherapy. The CDR3 DNA reads TGCGCCAGCAGCGTCACAGGGGGCTCCGGGGAGCTGTTTTTT. Residues: CASSVTGGSGELFF.